A selection of T cell receptor beta chains follows, all from one sample in a study of control samples from healthy donors and cancer patients. Assay used: immunoSEQ multiplex PCR; TCRdb lists only in-frame clones, some missing. The top ten clones hold roughly 2.8% of a sample with 120,000 or so clones, more than 70% of them seen once. Material for sequencing was blood. The receptors were gathered from a man aged 55 to 70 in good health. Each CDR3 is given with its conserved first and last residue. Each record gives: clone size, D gene, V gene, J gene, CDR3 protein, CDR3 DNA. D genes are given only for firm matches. Clone size appears in some rows only: once, few, many, or a class for an expanded clone.

>.|TRBD2|TRBV7-2|TRBJ2-3
CASSPLAGYSDTQYF
TGTGCCAGCAGCCCGTTAGCGGGGTACTCAGATACGCAGTATTTT
>once|TRBD1|TRBV19|TRBJ2-7
CASSEGQAYEQYF
TGTGCCAGTAGTGAGGGACAGGCCTACGAGCAGTACTTC
>.|TRBD1|TRBV19|TRBJ1-5
CASRATGVGNQPQHF
TGTGCCAGTAGGGCTACAGGGGTAGGCAATCAGCCCCAGCATTTT
>.|.|TRBV6-2/TRBV6-3|TRBJ2-2
CASSRNRMGNTGELFF
TGTGCCAGCAGTAGGAATCGAATGGGCAACACCGGGGAGCTGTTTTTT
>.|.|TRBV15|TRBJ1-4
CATSRDLGAANEKLFF
TGTGCCACCAGCAGAGATCTCGGGGCCGCTAATGAAAAACTGTTTTTT
>.|.|TRBV14|TRBJ2-6
CASSQDLGAFPGANVLTF
TGTGCCAGCAGCCAAGATTTGGGGGCTTTTCCTGGGGCCAACGTCCTGACTTTC
>.|.|TRBV6-1|TRBJ1-1
CASSEALQVRTEAFF
TGTGCCAGCAGTGAAGCGTTGCAGGTTCGAACTGAAGCTTTCTTT
>.|TRBD1|TRBV12-3/TRBV12-4|TRBJ1-5
CASSFSRGLPQHF
TGTGCCAGCAGTTTTTCCAGGGGGCTGCCCCAGCATTTT
>.|.|TRBV7-2|TRBJ2-2
CASSWSGVSFGELFF
TGTGCCAGCAGCTGGTCAGGGGTGTCGTTCGGGGAGCTGTTTTTT
>.|.|TRBV7-8|TRBJ2-7
CASSLRQNYEQYF
TGTGCCAGCAGCTTACGGCAAAACTACGAGCAGTACTTC
>.|TRBD1|TRBV7-2|TRBJ2-7
CASSPGQGLYEQYF
TGTGCCAGCAGCCCGGGACAGGGTCTATACGAGCAGTACTTC
>once|.|TRBV6-2/TRBV6-3|TRBJ1-1
CASSKPPRNPEAFF
TGTGCCAGCAGTAAACCTCCTCGAAACCCTGAAGCTTTCTTT
>.|TRBD1|TRBV19|TRBJ1-2
CASRDREYGYTF
TGTGCCAGTAGGGACAGGGAATATGGCTACACCTTC
>.|.|TRBV6-5|TRBJ2-3
CASSYRDTDTQYF
TGTGCCAGCAGTTACAGGGATACAGATACGCAGTATTTT
>.|.|TRBV18|TRBJ1-2
CASSHRDIANYGYTF
TGTGCCAGCTCCCACCGGGACATAGCTAACTATGGCTACACCTTC
>.|.|TRBV3-1/TRBV3-2|TRBJ2-4
CASSPPMVAKNIQYF
TGTGCCAGCAGCCCCCCGATGGTAGCCAAAAACATTCAGTACTTC
>once|.|TRBV6-1|TRBJ2-3
CASSEIGDGTQYF
TGTGCCAGCAGTGAAATAGGGGACGGTACGCAGTATTTT
>.|.|TRBV9|TRBJ1-2
CASSVIGMGGYTF
TGTGCCAGCAGCGTCATAGGGATGGGTGGCTACACCTTC
>few|.|TRBV6-5|TRBJ1-1
CASSKQGQMNTEAFF
TGTGCCAGCAGTAAACAGGGTCAGATGAACACTGAAGCTTTCTTT
>.|.|TRBV18|TRBJ1-4
CASSRGLNEKLFF
TGTGCCAGCTCACGCGGACTGAATGAAAAACTGTTTTTT
>.|.|TRBV21-1|TRBJ2-3
CASSRDYDTDTQYF
TGTGCCAGCAGCCGGGACTACGACACAGATACGCAGTATTTT
>.|TRBD1|TRBV30|TRBJ1-2
CAWRQTGVSYGYTF
TGTGCCTGGCGGCAAACAGGGGTCAGCTATGGCTACACCTTC
>.|.|TRBV18|TRBJ1-2
CASSPRMGALTGYTF
TGTGCCAGCTCACCACGGATGGGGGCGCTTACCGGCTACACCTTC
>once|TRBD1|TRBV10-2|TRBJ2-7
CASSGTGPHEQYF
TGCGCCAGCAGTGGGACAGGGCCCCACGAGCAGTACTTC
>.|.|TRBV11-2|TRBJ1-5
CASSLDPRQPQHF
TGTGCCAGCAGCTTAGATCCACGGCAGCCCCAGCATTTT
>.|TRBD1|TRBV28|TRBJ2-2
CASSFSRGPTGELFF
TGTGCCAGCAGTTTTTCCAGGGGGCCCACCGGGGAGCTGTTTTTT
>.|TRBD1|TRBV7-9|TRBJ2-4
CASSLFSFRGRVKNIQYF
TGTGCCAGCAGCTTATTCTCTTTTAGGGGGCGAGTCAAAAACATTCAGTACTTC
>.|.|TRBV19|TRBJ1-4
CASTTREKLFF
TGTGCCAGTACTACTCGGGAAAAACTGTTTTTT